The present TCR beta chain was sequenced within a study of patients and donors after allogeneic stem cell transplantation. In TCRdb, the RT-PCR reads were re-called with MiXCR into one record per CDR3 protein. The data show more than 850,000 distinct CDR3 sequences, 18% seen once. CDR3 length: 15 amino acids. Germline V lookup: CDR1 LGHNA, CDR2 YSLEER. With 0 bases removed from V and 3 bases from J, the gap between germline ends came to 9 bases. The chain is built from TRBV4-3 and TRBJ1-3; TRBD1 might be the D (6 bases). The source of this sequence is a human donor who was either an allogeneic HSCT recipient or a stem cell or donor lymphocyte infusion donor (not recorded which). It is not recorded whose cells these are; they may come from a transplant donor. Sequencing was carried out using blood, either unsorted or a sorted T cell fraction (not recorded which). CDR3 residues: CASSQDQGLGNTIYF. The CDR3 DNA is TGCGCCAGCAGCCAAGATCAGGGGCTTGGAAACACCATATATTTT.